Shown below are 25 T cell receptor beta chains from a single sample sequenced in a study of control samples from healthy donors and cancer patients. TCRdb keeps only in-frame clones here, not all; method: immunoSEQ multiplex PCR. The repertoire holds roughly 120,000 clones, about 95% seen once, with 3.6% in the top ten. The material sequenced was blood. These receptors came from a man in his thirties or forties in good health.

The rearrangement links TRBV5-4 to TRBJ2-1, with a possible D match to TRBD2 (5 bases). V dropped 4 bases and J dropped 3 bases, with 8 bases sitting between them. Looked up from germline, CDR1 is SGHNT and CDR2 is YYREEE (reference sequence). This CDR3 is built from 13 residues. The CDR3 DNA reads as TGTGCCAGCAGCATGGGAGTCTACAATGAGCAGTTCTTC. Its protein product is CASSMGVYNEQFF.

The V call is TRBV6-2 or TRBV6-3, the J call TRBJ2-3; a weak D match, TRBD1 (5 bases). This CDR3 has 16 residues. V shed 6 bases and J shed 2 bases, with 18 bases lying between them. CDR1 and CDR2 from the germline V gene are MNHEY and SVGEGT. CDR3 in amino acids: CASRPRGAKFTDTQYF. DNA of the CDR3: TGTGCCAGCAGACCTCGTGGGGCCAAATTCACAGATACGCAGTATTTT.

The V gene is TRBV28, the J gene TRBJ1-2, with D possibly matching TRBD1 (5 bases). Trimming stripped 3 bases from V and 4 bases from J, with 9 bases between. CDR3 length: 13 amino acids. Germline CDR1 and CDR2: MDHEN and SYDVKM. The CDR3 sequence is CASSLQGSYGYTF. The CDR3 DNA sequence: TGTGCCAGCAGTTTGCAGGGTAGCTATGGCTACACCTTC.

This sequence joins TRBV29-1 and TRBJ2-3, with 11 bases matching TRBD2. Trimming removed 6 bases from V and 6 bases from J; junction bases left unmatched: 8. Per germline, CDR1 SQVTM and CDR2 ANQGSEA. The CDR3 contains 14 residues. The CDR3, as DNA: TGCAGCGTCCAACTAGCGGGGGCACCCGATACGCAGTATTTT. It codes for CSVQLAGAPDTQYF.

The chain employs TRBV14 and TRBJ1-1; D is uncertain. This CDR3 contains 13 residues. Between the trimmed V and J ends, which lost 10 bases and 0 bases, there was a span of 12 bases. Per the germline V gene, CDR1 is SGHDN and CDR2 is FVKESK. CDR3 DNA: TGTGCCACACAGAGGACGGTGAACACTGAAGCTTTCTTT. This encodes CATQRTVNTEAFF.

V and J are TRBV11-2 and TRBJ2-7, with 7 nucleotides matching TRBD1. CDR1 is SGHAT, CDR2 FQNNGV, per germline. V was clipped by 5 bases and J by 4 bases; unmatched bases: 11. CDR3 length: 15 residues. CDR3 coding DNA: TGTGCCAGCAGCACATACAGGGGTTATACTTACGAGCAGTACTTC. It codes for CASSTYRGYTYEQYF. Drawing the rest from reference TRBV11-2 and TRBJ2-7, the complete variable domain is EAGVAQSPRYKIIEKRQSVAFWCNPISGHATLYWYQQILGQGPKLLIQFQNNGVVDDSQLPKDRFSAERLKGVDSTLKIQPAKLEDSAVYLCASSTYRGYTYEQYFGPGTRLTVT.

The chain combines TRBV11-2 with TRBJ1-2, with 7 bases identical to TRBD1. This CDR3 has 12 residues. The V and J ends lost 1 base and 11 bases, in that order; junction bases with no gene match: 4. CDR1 is SGHAT and CDR2 is FQNNGV in the germline V gene. The CDR3 loop reads CASSLGQGVYTF. DNA for the CDR3: TGTGCCAGCAGCTTAGGCCAGGGGGTATACACCTTC.

This chain connects TRBV29-1 to TRBJ2-7; D is ambiguous. Germline CDR1 SQVTM, CDR2 ANQGSEA. The CDR3 contains 13 residues. The germline V and J ends were trimmed by 6 bases and 5 bases, with 17 bases remaining between them. CDR3 sequence (DNA): TGCAGCGTCCGTGCCGGGTGGAAGGACGAGCAGTACTTC. Translated, it gives CSVRAGWKDEQYF.

This clone has a handful of counts. The chain links TRBV19 to TRBJ1-1; a weak D match, TRBD1 (6 bases). Trimming left V 6 bases short and J 4 bases short, with 12 bases between. The CDR3 consists of 13 residues. CDR1 is LNHDA, CDR2 SQIVND, per germline (reference sequence). CDR3 sequence: CASSLGGITEAFF. The CDR3 DNA reads as TGTGCCAGTAGCTTAGGGGGTATCACTGAAGCTTTCTTT.

The V gene is TRBV2, the J gene TRBJ2-2; 7 nucleotides align to TRBD1. This CDR3 has 20 amino acids. The germline CDR1 and CDR2 sequences are SNHLY and FYNNEI. V trimming: 2 bases; J trimming: 2 bases; junction bases outside the gene matches: 17. The CDR3 nucleotides read TGTGCCAGCAGTGAAATTATAAGGGGGCCAAGGGTGACCAACACCGGGGAGCTGTTTTTT. This translates into CASSEIIRGPRVTNTGELFF.

The chain combines TRBV19 with TRBJ1-6, with D hard to call. The CDR3 length is 14 residues. Per germline, CDR1 LNHDA and CDR2 SQIVND (reference sequence). V dropped 3 bases and J dropped 10 bases, with 13 bases sitting between them. CDR3 sequence: CASSIKARSSPLHF. The CDR3 DNA reads TGTGCCAGTAGTATTAAGGCCAGGAGCTCACCCCTCCACTTT.

V gene TRBV7-9 combines with J gene TRBJ2-4; 7 bases fit TRBD2. CDR3 length equals 16 residues. The V and J ends lost 6 bases and 0 bases, in that order; junction bases with no gene match: 8. Looked up from germline, CDR1 is SEHNR and CDR2 is FQNEAQ (reference sequence). CDR3 nucleotide sequence: TGTGCCAGCAGTTATGGGGAGGGTCTAGCCAAAAACATTCAGTACTTC. Translation: CASSYGEGLAKNIQYF. Based on the CDR3 plus reference TRBV7-9 and TRBJ2-4, the full variable domain is DTGVSQNPRHKITKRGQNVTFRCDPISEHNRLYWYRQTLGQGPEFLTYFQNEAQLEKSRLLSDRFSAERPKGSFSTLEIQRTEQGDSAMYLCASSYGEGLAKNIQYFGAGTRLSVL.

The J gene is TRBJ2-5, the V gene TRBV3-1 (or the pseudogene TRBV3-2), with 12 bases lining up with TRBD2. Trimming at V came to 3 bases and at J to 5 bases, leaving 10 bases not matched to a gene. Germline V lookup: CDR1 LGHDT, CDR2 YNNKEL (reference sequence). The CDR3 contains 17 residues. This chain's CDR3 is CASSHRQRLAGAETQYF. The CDR3 DNA is TGTGCCAGCAGCCATAGGCAAAGACTAGCGGGGGCCGAGACCCAGTACTTC.

This clone is a singleton in its sample. The V gene is TRBV4-3, the J gene TRBJ2-1, with TRBD2 identical over 9 bases. The V gene's germline CDR1 is LGHNA and CDR2 YSLEER. The length of the CDR3 is 15 residues. The V segment lost 1 base and the J segment 9 bases; nucleotides outside the gene matches: 7. In DNA, the CDR3 is TGCGCCAGCAGCCAAGGGCGGACTAGCGTGTCTGAGCAGTTCTTC. Translation gives CASSQGRTSVSEQFF.

This CDR3 is CAISGGGLNLHF. The CDR3 nucleotides are TGTGCCATCAGTGGGGGAGGCTTAAACCTCCACTTT. The V call is TRBV10-3, the J call TRBJ1-6, with unresolved D. V gave up 4 bases and J gave up 15 bases, with 13 bases separating them. CDR3 length equals 12 residues. Germline V gene sequence: CDR1 ENHRY, CDR2 SYGVKD.

This clone was detected once. V and J are TRBV5-6 and TRBJ1-6; a weak D match, TRBD1 (6 bases). The CDR3 covers 14 residues. V dropped 4 bases and J dropped 7 bases, with 12 bases sitting between them. The germline CDR1 and CDR2 sequences are SGHDT and YYEEEE. This chain's CDR3 is CASSMYRVNSPLHF. CDR3 nucleotides: TGTGCCAGCAGCATGTACAGGGTCAATTCACCCCTCCACTTT.

As DNA, the CDR3 is TGTGCCATCAGTGAGTCCCCATCTTCGACAGGGTGGGAGACCCAGTACTTC. This codes for CAISESPSSTGWETQYF. The chain has TRBV10-3 and TRBJ2-5; 7 nucleotides align to TRBD1. Losses at the gene ends were 0 bases for V and 5 bases for J; bases not matched to a gene: 12. Germline lookup yields CDR1 ENHRY and CDR2 SYGVKD. This CDR3 has 17 amino acids.

With respect to this clone: The sample holds other DNA sequences that translate to the same CDR3. The rearrangement joins TRBV7-3 to TRBJ2-1, with a weak D call TRBD1 (5 bases). The length of the CDR3 is 13 residues. V lost 6 bases and J lost 4, with 10 bases in between. Germline assignment: CDR1 SGHTA and CDR2 FQGTGA. CDR3 sequence: CASSNTGYNEQFF. The CDR3 DNA sequence: TGTGCCAGCAGTAACACAGGTTACAATGAGCAGTTCTTC. Looking up the rest from reference TRBV7-3 and TRBJ2-1 gives the full variable domain: GAGVSQTPSNKVTEKGKYVELRCDPISGHTALYWYRQSLGQGPEFLIYFQGTGAADDSGLPNDRFFAVRPEGSVSTLKIQRTERGDSAVYLCASSNTGYNEQFFGPGTRLTVL.

The rearrangement joins TRBV7-3 to TRBJ1-3, with D perhaps matching TRBD1 (5 bases). Trimming removed 6 bases from V and 4 bases from J, with 13 bases in between. Germline values: CDR1 SGHTA, CDR2 FQGTGA. The CDR3 has 14 residues. The CDR3 sequence is CASSLGGSGNTIYF. The CDR3 DNA sequence: TGTGCCAGCAGTCTCGGGGGATCAGGAAACACCATATATTTT.

The chain combines TRBV19 with TRBJ1-1; D gene uncertain. Germline V gene data show CDR1 as LNHDA and CDR2 as SQIVND (reference sequence). V dropped 1 base and J dropped 1 base, with 4 bases sitting between them. The CDR3 consists of 13 residues. The chain's CDR3 is CASSIGPNTEAFF. The CDR3, as DNA: TGTGCCAGTAGTATAGGGCCGAACACTGAAGCTTTCTTT. The complete variable domain, with remaining parts taken from reference TRBV19 and TRBJ1-1, reads DGGITQSPKYLFRKEGQNVTLSCEQNLNHDAMYWYRQDPGQGLRLIYYSQIVNDFQKGDIAEGYSVSREKKESFPLTVTSAQKNPTAFYLCASSIGPNTEAFFGQGTRLTVV.

This chain links TRBV5-1 with TRBJ2-5; weak D call: TRBD1 (6 bases). The germline V gene encodes CDR1 SGHRS and CDR2 YFSETQ. Trimming stripped 4 bases from V and 4 bases from J, with 14 bases between. There are 14 residues in the CDR3. The chain's CDR3 is CASSERTDLETQYF. The DNA for the CDR3 is TGCGCCAGCAGCGAAAGGACAGACCTAGAGACCCAGTACTTC.

The chain has TRBV19 and TRBJ2-7, with 7 bases lining up with TRBD1. The junction had 5 bases not matched to a gene; V was cut back by 3 bases and J by 6 bases. Germline V gene lookup returns CDR1 LNHDA and CDR2 SQIVND (reference sequence). This CDR3 contains 13 residues. The CDR3 region is CASSIKGASEQYF. CDR3 sequence (DNA): TGTGCCAGTAGTATTAAGGGGGCCAGCGAGCAGTACTTC.

The chain carries TRBV24-1 and TRBJ2-7; a weak D match, TRBD2 (5 bases). Per the germline V gene, CDR1 is KGHDR and CDR2 is SFDVKD. Trimming left V 8 bases short and J 2 bases short, with 15 bases between. CDR3 length: 14 residues. In DNA, the CDR3 is TGTGCCACCAAAATGACCCGGGGTCCCTACGAGCAGTACTTC. This encodes CATKMTRGPYEQYF.

The V and J genes are TRBV2 and TRBJ1-3; 8 bases align to TRBD1. Germline values: CDR1 SNHLY, CDR2 FYNNEI. The CDR3 sequence is 14 residues long. With 7 bases clipped from V and 7 bases from J, the junction kept 9 bases outside the gene matches. The CDR3 nucleotides are TGTGCCAGCACGTGGACAGGGAAGAGGAACACCATATATTTT. This codes for CASTWTGKRNTIYF.

CDR3 DNA: TGTGCCAGCAGCCGGGTAGGGGAAAAACTGTTTTTT. Its translation is CASSRVGEKLFF. This chain uses TRBV7-9 with TRBJ1-4; D unresolved. The CDR3 totals 12 residues. CDR1 is SEHNR and CDR2 is FQNEAQ in the germline V gene (reference sequence). V was shortened by 5 bases and J by 8 bases, with 9 bases between the two germline ends.